This TCR beta chain came from a study of low-dose radiotherapy and immunotherapy resistance in tumors. Across the whole study: A total of 13 Gy over 26 weeks was given to Cohort 2 as 1 Gy per fraction every two weeks.

TRAV- and TRBV-specific primers primed first-strand cDNA, covering alpha and beta chains. PCR amplification of the TCRs was performed with Phusion for approximately 20 PCR cycles, and it relied on a constant-region primer together with a V-primer adapter. Each CDR3 protein gets one entry after TCRdb re-called the reads with MiXCR. The sample has about 82,000 distinct CDR3 sequences; 18% are singletons. Ten or more counts support this clonotype. Time point given: before trial treatment. Donors were treated with nivolumab, ipilimumab, aspirin, and low-dose cyclophosphamide and radiotherapy. The junction had 1 base not matched to a gene; V was cut back by 3 bases and J by 0 bases. The germline V gene has CDR1 SGHKS and CDR2 YYEKEE (reference sequence). The CDR3 spans 15 residues.

Material: PBMCs, obtained before treatment. The receptor was isolated from a male donor with prostate cancer. The chain uses TRBV5-5 and TRBJ2-1, with 9 bases lining up with TRBD2. CDR3 amino acids: CASSSSGNSYNEQFF. Here the CDR3 DNA reads TGTGCCAGCAGCTCTAGCGGGAACTCCTACAATGAGCAGTTCTTC. Using reference TRBV5-5 and TRBJ2-1 for the parts outside the CDR3, the full variable domain is DAGVTQSPTHLIKTRGQQVTLRCSPISGHKSVSWYQQVLGQGPQFIFQYYEKEERGRGNFPDRFSARQFPNYSSELNVNALLLGDSALYLCASSSSGNSYNEQFFGPGTRLTVL.